This record covers a single T cell receptor beta chain. What antigen it recognizes has not been identified. Per-nucleotide qualities are absent, and no much larger clonotype sits a single base away. Peripheral blood CD8+ and CD4+ T cells from healthy donors, Susac syndrome patients and multiple sclerosis patients were profiled using high-throughput TCR beta sequencing. The Susac syndrome patients fulfilled recently defined diagnostic criteria for definite or probable disease. CD8+ TEMRA cells were enriched by FACS, while bulk CD8+ and CD4+ T cells were purified by magnetic negative isolation. Blood was collected in EDTA tubes and processed within 24 hours, with PBMCs isolated through density gradient centrifugation. PBMCs intended for TCR sequencing were frozen in liquid nitrogen and were later thawed in a 37 degrees C water bath. The sorted or isolated CD4+, CD8+ and CD8+ TEMRA cells reached a purity of at least 90%.

This record comes from a study of CD8 T cells in Susac syndrome (dated by TCRdb to the late 2010s). As for the study more broadly: Among the sequenced Susac syndrome patients, 5 or 6 had clinically active disease and about eight were in clinical remission. At the time of blood withdrawal, Susac syndrome patients were either therapy-naive, taking corticosteroids (with some also receiving IVIg), or on IVIg alone. Repertoire sequencing was used to test whether CD8+ T cell activation and differentiation in Susac syndrome was antigen driven. General study outcomes and caveats: No clonal expansion was detected in the CD4+ T cell repertoire of Susac syndrome patients. The TCR sequencing and HLA analysis was acknowledged to have included a relatively small number of individuals.

RNA was extracted with the RNeasy kit and roughly 0.5 to 1 ug was reverse transcribed using random hexamers. The immunoSEQ multiplex PCR assay, covering 54 Vbeta and 13 Jbeta segments, was used to amplify TCR beta CDR3 regions. PCR amplification bias was corrected using a synthetic template baseline for primer optimization and computational correction. Per the source publication's procedure: Reads were annotated to V, D and J genes according to IMGT and were analyzed with immunoSEQ Analyzer, with only productive sequences retained. Clonality was computed as one minus Shannon entropy normalized by log2 of the number of productive unique sequences. For each patient and control, public and private clones were evaluated among the 100 most prevalent clones. Susac-specific clones were defined as absent from healthy and MS cohorts, about 1,000 published viral clones and other ImmuneACCESS disease sequences. The public sequencing data were trimmed at Q25 with fastp and processed into clonotypes with MiXCR by TCRdb, which kept only in-frame beta chains. Every distinct CDR3 protein forms one entry, paired with its most common genes and DNA. The V and J calls, along with clone size, are taken from TCRdb and not from the paper's own processing. The sample table shows roughly 200,000 distinct CDR3 sequences, and just under 95% are seen once. 0.099% of the sample lies in the top ten.

Including the terminal cysteine and phenylalanine, the CDR3 comprises 13 residues. Of the read, only the CDR3 DNA is kept; its 39 bases are in frame from base 1. From the germline V gene (reference sequence), CDR1 is SGHNT and CDR2 is YYREEE. Cut back by 2 bases and 5 bases, the V and J ends lie 11 bases apart. The receptor chain draws on TRBV5-4 and TRBJ2-7; the D gene is perhaps TRBD1 or TRBD2, as each covers 5 bases. This sequence was found in a human donor with Susac syndrome. The sample was CD4+ T cells from PBMCs. Read as DNA, the sequence is TGTGCCAGCAGCTTTCCCGGGGACGACGAGCAGTACTTC. This yields the protein CASSFPGDDEQYF.